This is a list of T cell receptor beta chains from one sample in a study of cytomegalovirus exposure and HLA in healthy donors. Clones were sequenced by immunoSEQ multiplex PCR, and TCRdb holds only the in-frame ones, with some missing. The data contain 55,000 to 65,000 clones, 70% to 80% of them singletons. The specimen sequenced was PBMCs. The receptors originated from a woman aged 40 to 55 in good health and CMV-seropositive. CDR3s include the opening cysteine and the closing phenylalanine or tryptophan. The D gene is left open where the match is weak. The size field is filled for only some rows; it gives once, few, many or a size class.

.,TRBV15,TRBJ1-5,.,CATSTRGQPQHF,TGTGCCACCAGCACCAGGGGCCAGCCCCAGCATTTT
.,TRBV2,TRBJ2-3,TRBD2,CASSVLAAGTDTQYF,TGTGCCAGCAGCGTTCTAGCGGCCGGCACAGATACGCAGTATTTT
.,TRBV7-2,TRBJ1-6,.,CASSSRVWGSPLHF,TGTGCCAGCAGCTCGAGGGTGTGGGGATCACCCCTCCACTTT
.,TRBV7-2,TRBJ1-5,TRBD1,CASSPQTGMANQPQHF,TGTGCCAGCAGCCCCCAGACAGGGATGGCCAATCAGCCCCAGCATTTT
.,TRBV27,TRBJ2-2,.,CASRPHGGAGELFF,TGTGCCAGCAGACCTCACGGGGGAGCCGGGGAGCTGTTTTTT
.,TRBV6-6,TRBJ1-5,TRBD1,CASTSLTGGNQPQHF,TGTGCCAGCACTTCACTGACAGGGGGCAATCAGCCCCAGCATTTT
.,TRBV9,TRBJ2-4,TRBD2,CASSPRTSGGLAKNIQYF,TGTGCCAGCAGCCCTCGGACTAGCGGGGGATTAGCCAAAAACATTCAGTACTTC
.,TRBV7-9,TRBJ2-1,TRBD2,CASSLIWAGENEQFF,TGTGCCAGCAGCTTAATTTGGGCGGGGGAAAATGAGCAGTTCTTC
few,TRBV6-1,TRBJ1-1,TRBD1,CASSDGTGGLYMNTEAFF,TGTGCCAGCAGTGACGGGACAGGGGGTTTGTACATGAACACTGAAGCTTTCTTT
.,TRBV27,TRBJ1-5,.,CASSQGNQPQHF,TGTGCCAGCTCTCAGGGTAATCAGCCCCAGCATTTT
.,TRBV4-3,TRBJ1-6,.,CASSQVDRGPYNSPLHF,TGCGCCAGCAGCCAAGTTGATCGCGGGCCTTATAATTCACCCCTCCACTTT
.,TRBV19,TRBJ1-5,.,CASSIVSGGNQPQHF,TGTGCCAGTAGTATAGTTTCAGGGGGCAATCAGCCCCAGCATTTT
.,TRBV5-6,TRBJ2-5,TRBD2,CASSPPGLAGGKTQYF,TGTGCCAGCAGTCCTCCGGGACTAGCGGGGGGAAAGACCCAGTACTTC
.,TRBV6-5,TRBJ2-1,TRBD2,CASSSIAGGMDEQFF,TGTGCCAGCAGCTCTATAGCGGGGGGGATGGATGAGCAGTTCTTC
.,TRBV25-1,TRBJ1-1,.,CATHPQGMNTEAFF,TGTGCCACCCACCCACAGGGTATGAACACTGAAGCTTTCTTT
.,TRBV4-1,TRBJ1-5,.,CASSPERGNSNQPQHF,TGCGCCAGCAGCCCCGAGAGAGGTAATAGCAATCAGCCCCAGCATTTT
.,TRBV5-1,TRBJ1-2,.,CASSTGTFIREANYGYTF,TGCGCCAGCAGTACGGGTACCTTTATTCGGGAAGCTAACTATGGCTACACCTTC
.,TRBV5-6,TRBJ1-3,TRBD1,CASSFGGGGNTIYF,TGTGCCAGCAGCTTTGGAGGGGGCGGAAACACCATATATTTT
.,TRBV9,TRBJ1-2,.,CASGEQVNYGYTF,TGTGCCAGCGGCGAACAGGTGAACTATGGCTACACCTTC
once,TRBV15,TRBJ2-7,TRBD1,CATSTHRQGGYEQYF,TGTGCCACCAGCACCCATCGACAGGGTGGTTACGAGCAGTACTTC
.,TRBV9,TRBJ1-6,.,CASSPSGGVGSPLHF,TGTGCCAGCAGCCCCAGCGGGGGGGTGGGCTCACCCCTCCACTTT
.,TRBV5-4,TRBJ1-1,.,CASSLPRAMNTEAFF,TGTGCCAGCAGCTTGCCCAGGGCCATGAACACTGAAGCTTTCTTT
.,TRBV18,TRBJ2-7,.,CASSPYGESHEQYF,TGTGCCAGCTCACCATACGGGGAATCCCACGAGCAGTACTTC